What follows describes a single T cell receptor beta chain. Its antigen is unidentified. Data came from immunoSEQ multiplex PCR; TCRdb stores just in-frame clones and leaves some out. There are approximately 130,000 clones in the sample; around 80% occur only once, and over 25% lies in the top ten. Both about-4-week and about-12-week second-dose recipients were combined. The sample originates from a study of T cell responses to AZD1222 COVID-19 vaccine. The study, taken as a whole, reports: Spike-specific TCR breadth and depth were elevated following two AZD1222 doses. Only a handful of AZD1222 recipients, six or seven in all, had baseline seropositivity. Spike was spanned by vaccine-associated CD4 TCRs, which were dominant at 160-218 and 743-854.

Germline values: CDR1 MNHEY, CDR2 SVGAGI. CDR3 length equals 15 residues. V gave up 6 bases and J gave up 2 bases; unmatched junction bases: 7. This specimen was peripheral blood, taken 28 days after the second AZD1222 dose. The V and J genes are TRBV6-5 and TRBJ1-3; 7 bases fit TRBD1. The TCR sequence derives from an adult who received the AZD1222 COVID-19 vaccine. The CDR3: CASRDDRVAGNTIYF. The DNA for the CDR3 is TGTGCCAGCAGAGACGACAGGGTAGCTGGAAACACCATATATTTT.